This TCR beta chain was identified in a study of blood T cell repertoires in COVID-19. For the study at large: Sites across the United States, Italy and Spain contributed samples from acute and convalescent COVID-19. T cells, B-cell-depleted T cells, or PBMCs supplied cDNA or gDNA.

CDR1 and CDR2 from the germline V gene are SGHRS and YFSETQ. Trimming took 3 bases from V and 6 from J; bases not matched to a gene: 3. This CDR3 is built from 13 residues. Original processing methods: Estimation of nucleated cell counts relied on the amplification of reference gene primers. Profiled with immunoSEQ multiplex PCR; TCRdb holds only in-frame clones, not every one. That table gives V, J and clone size, and the DNA gave D and trimming. The sample lists 88,000 or so clones; roughly three quarters were seen once. The rearrangement joins TRBV5-1 to TRBJ1-5; 7 positions agree with TRBD1. The sequenced sample was peripheral blood. The source is a human donor in a cohort sampled during active COVID-19. The DNA of the CDR3 is TGCGCCAGCAGCTCGACAGGGCGTCAGCCCCAGCATTTT. This sequence encodes CASSSTGRQPQHF. Full variable domain (remainder filled in from reference TRBV5-1 and TRBJ1-5): KAGVTQTPRYLIKTRGQQVTLSCSPISGHRSVSWYQQTPGQGLQFLFEYFSETQRNKGNFPGRFSGRQFSNSRSEMNVSTLELGDSALYLCASSSTGRQPQHFGDGTRLSIL.